This entry lists 15 T cell receptor beta chains sequenced from one sample in a study of blood T cell repertoires in COVID-19. Clones were read by immunoSEQ multiplex PCR, and TCRdb kept only the in-frame ones, dropping some. The sample consists of approximately 150,000 clones, roughly 80% of them appearing once. Sequences were obtained from peripheral blood. The receptors come from a man between 65 and 79 years old who had recovered from COVID-19.

The chain is built from TRBV15 and TRBJ2-1; 8 bases are a match to TRBD1. The ends lost 4 bases at V and 1 base at J; junction bases unmatched: 6. From germline, CDR1 is LNHNV and CDR2 YYDKDF (reference sequence). The CDR3 runs to 16 residues. CDR3 nucleotides: TGTGCCACCAGCACCCTGGACAGGGAATCCTACAATGAGCAGTTCTTC. This translates into CATSTLDRESYNEQFF.

This chain uses TRBV9 with TRBJ2-7, with 13 bases lining up with TRBD2. The V gene end was trimmed by 3 bases and the J gene end by 3 bases; junction bases not matched to a gene: 6. The CDR3 has 16 amino acids. Germline V gene sequence: CDR1 SGDLS, CDR2 YYNGEE. In nucleotides, the CDR3 is TGTGCCAGCAGCGGTGGACTAGCGGGAGAGATCTACGAGCAGTACTTC. As protein: CASSGGLAGEIYEQYF.

The genes are TRBV5-1 and TRBJ2-5; D unresolved. CDR1 is SGHRS and CDR2 is YFSETQ in the germline V gene. This CDR3 spans 12 amino acids. Trimming cost V 0 bases and J 5 bases, with 5 bases left between them. This CDR3 reads CASSLAAETQYF. The CDR3 nucleotides read TGCGCCAGCAGCTTGGCCGCGGAGACCCAGTACTTC.

This clone was counted between two and nine times. This sequence joins TRBV3-1 (or the pseudogene TRBV3-2) and TRBJ1-3, with 8 bases fitting TRBD1. With V trimmed by 2 bases and J by 0 bases, 3 bases remained unmatched. Germline CDR1 LGHDT, CDR2 YNNKEL (reference sequence). This CDR3 comprises 16 residues. CDR3 residues: CASSQLGTGSGNTIYF. The DNA for the CDR3 is TGTGCCAGCAGCCAACTCGGGACAGGCTCTGGAAACACCATATATTTT.

The rearrangement uses TRBV7-9 and TRBJ2-3; no definite D call. V gave up 3 bases and J gave up 1 base, with 5 bases separating them. CDR1 is SEHNR and CDR2 is FQNEAQ in the germline V gene (reference sequence). This CDR3 contains 13 residues. CDR3 bases: TGTGCCAGCAGCTTCGGTGGCACAGATACGCAGTATTTT. It yields the protein CASSFGGTDTQYF.

The rearrangement links TRBV18 to TRBJ2-7; D is uncertain. The CDR3 loop spans 13 amino acids. Deletions cut 1 base from V and 1 base from J, with 5 bases between. Per the germline V gene, CDR1 is KGHSH and CDR2 is LQKENI. The chain's CDR3 is CASSPQASYEQYF. CDR3 coding DNA: TGTGCCAGCTCACCACAAGCTTCCTACGAGCAGTACTTC. The variable domain in full, with the rest retrieved from reference TRBV18 and TRBJ2-7, is NAGVMQNPRHLVRRRGQEARLRCSPMKGHSHVYWYRQLPEEGLKFMVYLQKENIIDESGMPKERFSAEFPKEGPSILRIQQVVRGDSAAYFCASSPQASYEQYFGPGTRLTVT.

The chain carries TRBV5-6 and TRBJ2-5; the D gene is possibly TRBD2 (5 bases). The CDR3 spans 13 residues. V was clipped by 1 base and J by 4 bases, with 8 bases between them. Germline CDR1 SGHDT, CDR2 YYEEEE. The CDR3 bases are TGTGCCAGCAGCTTGATAGCGAGAGAGACCCAGTACTTC. This translates into CASSLIARETQYF.

The chain uses TRBV7-2 and TRBJ2-1, with 9 positions matching TRBD2. The CDR3 loop spans 16 amino acids. Germline V CDR1 and CDR2: SGHTA, FQGNSA. J lost 6 bases, V lost 7 bases, and 13 bases had no gene match. CDR3 in amino acids: CASTYLGAGGGNEQFF. The CDR3 DNA follows: TGTGCCAGCACCTATCTGGGGGCGGGAGGGGGCAATGAGCAGTTCTTC.

This rearrangement joins TRBV7-2 to TRBJ2-1; 7 nucleotides align to TRBD2. CDR1 SGHTA and CDR2 FQGNSA come from the germline V gene. The CDR3 sequence is 14 residues long. Unmatched junction bases numbered 3, after V lost 3 bases and J lost 4 bases. The CDR3: CASSFGGGYNEQFF. CDR3 nucleotides: TGTGCCAGCAGCTTCGGCGGGGGTTACAATGAGCAGTTCTTC.

This clone was recorded a few times. The chain recombines TRBV6-1 with TRBJ1-2; 9 bases align to TRBD1. The CDR3 loop spans 14 amino acids. V shed 1 base, J shed 8 bases, and the junction held 5 bases outside the gene matches. CDR1 MNHNS and CDR2 SASEGT come from the germline V gene. The CDR3 DNA reads as TGTGCCAGCAGTGAAGTACAGGGGGCAGGAGGCTACACCTTC. Residues: CASSEVQGAGGYTF.

This chain links TRBV27 with TRBJ1-2; D gene ambiguous. The germline CDR1 and CDR2 sequences are MNHEY and SMNVEV (reference sequence). Trimming stripped 5 bases from V and 2 bases from J, with 9 bases between. The CDR3 runs 13 residues. The CDR3 DNA reads as TGTGCCAGCAGTCCCGGGATGAACTATGGCTACACCTTC. It yields the protein CASSPGMNYGYTF.

V and J are TRBV11-2 and TRBJ2-3, with TRBD2 identical over 14 bases. The length of the CDR3 is 16 residues. J lost 6 bases, V lost 6 bases, and 8 bases had no gene match. The germline V gene encodes CDR1 SGHAT and CDR2 FQNNGV. In DNA, the CDR3 is TGTGCCAGCAGACCACCGGGACTAGCGGGAGTGGATACGCAGTATTTT. Its protein product is CASRPPGLAGVDTQYF.

This clone occurred a few times. A read error is possible here, since a much larger clone lies one base away. The sample has other DNA sequences that encode this CDR3 too. The chain is built from TRBV5-1 and TRBJ2-5; no clear D. Trimming took 0 bases from V and 1 from J, leaving 7 bases between them. CDR3 length equals 14 residues. The germline V gene has CDR1 SGHRS and CDR2 YFSETQ. The chain's CDR3 is CASSLVSSQETQYF. CDR3 bases: TGCGCCAGCAGCTTGGTTTCCAGCCAAGAGACCCAGTACTTC.

There are a few counts of this clone. The chain is built from TRBV13 and TRBJ2-1; TRBD2 matches 9 bases. Losses at the gene ends were 5 bases for V and 2 bases for J; bases not matched to a gene: 10. This CDR3 has 17 residues. CDR1 and CDR2 from the germline V gene are PRHDT and FYEKMQ (reference sequence). The CDR3 DNA is TGTGCCAGCAGCGACGAGATAGCGGGAGATGCCTACAATGAGCAGTTCTTC. Amino acid sequence: CASSDEIAGDAYNEQFF. The full variable domain, with the rest looked up from reference TRBV13 and TRBJ2-1, is AAGVIQSPRHLIKEKRETATLKCYPIPRHDTVYWYQQGPGQDPQFLISFYEKMQSDKGSIPDRFSAQQFSDYHSELNMSSLELGDSALYFCASSDEIAGDAYNEQFFGPGTRLTVL.

The V and J genes are TRBV4-1 and TRBJ2-7; 11 bases agree with TRBD2. Germline CDR1 MGHRA, CDR2 YSYEKL. The trim removed 3 bases at V and 5 bases at J, leaving 6 bases unmatched. This CDR3 is 15 amino acids long. CDR3 amino acids: CASSQETSGKDEQYF. The CDR3 nucleotides read TGCGCCAGCAGCCAGGAGACTAGCGGGAAAGACGAGCAGTACTTC.